The 10 T cell receptor beta chains listed next were all sequenced from one sample in a study of CD8+ T cells in alopecia areata. Treatment given: oral pan-JAK inhibitor, 5-10 mg twice daily. Reverse transcribed after extraction, RNA yielded cDNA as the sequencing template. TCRdb's copy holds only in-frame clones and misses some; the assay was immunoSEQ multiplex PCR. Of 150,000 to 200,000 clones listed, over 55% were seen once; the top ten hold approximately 1%. Here the sequenced sample was CD4+ T cells sorted from blood, taken at week 24, from a patient treated with tofacitinib. The receptors were sampled from a human donor with alopecia areata.

The chain uses TRBV11-2 and TRBJ1-5, with 9 nucleotides matching TRBD1. Trimming removed 0 bases from V and 6 bases from J; junction bases left unmatched: 3. This CDR3 is 15 amino acids long. Germline CDR1 and CDR2: SGHAT and FQNNGV. CDR3 bases: TGTGCCAGCAGCTTAGATACAGGGGGCGGTCAGCCCCAGCATTTT. Amino acids: CASSLDTGGGQPQHF.

Turning to this clone: Other nucleotide sequences in the sample specify the same CDR3. J is TRBJ1-1 and V is TRBV30, with D unclear. The ends were cut back, 2 bases at V and 0 bases at J, with 4 bases in the middle. The CDR3 contains 12 residues. CDR1 and CDR2 (germline): GTSNPN, SVGIG (reference sequence). CDR3 sequence reads: CAWSTLNTEAFF. Here the CDR3 DNA reads TGTGCCTGGAGTACGTTGAACACTGAAGCTTTCTTT.

V usage is TRBV19 and J usage is TRBJ1-2; D is ambiguous. CDR3 length: 14 amino acids. In germline, CDR1 is LNHDA, CDR2 SQIVND (reference sequence). V was trimmed by 5 bases and J by 5 bases, leaving 15 bases between them. The CDR3: CASSLGSRGYGYTF. The CDR3 bases are TGTGCCAGTAGTCTTGGGTCCCGAGGGTATGGCTACACCTTC.

V and J are TRBV27 and TRBJ1-5; D gene unclear. The CDR3 runs to 14 residues. Germline assignment: CDR1 MNHEY and CDR2 SMNVEV (reference sequence). With 3 bases removed from V and 3 bases from J, the gap between germline ends came to 9 bases. Written as DNA, the CDR3 is TGTGCCAGCAGTTTGCAAGGTAACAATCAGCCCCAGCATTTT. Amino acid sequence: CASSLQGNNQPQHF.

The chain has TRBV25-1 and TRBJ2-1; D is perhaps TRBD2 (6 bases). The CDR3 is 14 amino acids. CDR1 and CDR2 (germline): MGHDK, SYGVNS. V gave up 1 base and J gave up 10 bases, with 14 bases separating them. The CDR3 loop is CASSEWRNGGEQFF. The CDR3 DNA sequence: TGTGCCAGCAGTGAATGGAGGAATGGGGGGGAGCAGTTCTTC. The full variable domain, completed using reference TRBV25-1 and TRBJ2-1, is EADIYQTPRYLVIGTGKKITLECSQTMGHDKMYWYQQDPGMELHLIHYSYGVNSTEKGDLSSESTVSRIRTEHFPLTLESARPSHTSQYLCASSEWRNGGEQFFGPGTRLTVL.

In the case of this clone: The sample carries other DNA sequences with the same CDR3. CDR3 amino acids: CSVETGSYGYTF. For the CDR3, the DNA is TGCAGCGTAGAGACAGGGTCCTATGGCTACACCTTC. The chain joins TRBV29-1 to TRBJ1-2, with 7 positions matching TRBD1. V lost 6 bases to trimming and J lost 4 bases; unmatched junction nucleotides: 5. Germline-derived CDR1 and CDR2 are SQVTM and ANQGSEA. This CDR3 comprises 12 residues.

The chain carries TRBV29-1 and TRBJ1-1; D uncertain. The CDR3 extends over 11 amino acids. V lost 2 bases and J 3 bases, leaving 4 bases between the germline ends. CDR1 and CDR2 from the germline V gene are SQVTM and ANQGSEA. The CDR3 DNA is TGCAGCGTTGAAAGGGACACTGAAGCTTTCTTT. This gives the protein CSVERDTEAFF.

This clone appeared a few times. This chain connects TRBV29-1 to TRBJ1-1, with 7 bases aligning to TRBD1. CDR1 and CDR2 (germline): SQVTM, ANQGSEA. J was trimmed by 4 bases and V by 6 bases; bases with no gene match: 8. The CDR3 length is 13 residues. CDR3 region: CSVTLTGSTEAFF. For the CDR3, the DNA is TGCAGCGTGACCTTGACAGGGAGCACTGAAGCTTTCTTT.

This rearrangement joins TRBV7-2 to TRBJ2-7; possibly TRBD1 or TRBD2 for D (6 bases each). The CDR3 is 15 amino acids. Looked up from germline, CDR1 is SGHTA and CDR2 is FQGNSA. Trimming took off 4 bases at V and 3 bases at J, with 16 bases between the two ends. The CDR3 here is CASSWWVGGGYEQYF. The CDR3 nucleotides read TGTGCCAGCAGCTGGTGGGTAGGGGGAGGCTACGAGCAGTACTTC.

V is TRBV30 and J is TRBJ1-5; D ambiguous. The germline CDR1 and CDR2 sequences are GTSNPN and SVGIG (reference sequence). The CDR3 consists of 12 residues. The V and J ends lost 5 bases and 6 bases respectively, with 11 bases between them. The CDR3 loop reads CAWGRAGQPQHF. The CDR3 nucleotides read TGTGCCTGGGGTCGAGCTGGTCAGCCCCAGCATTTT.